One sample yielded the 18 T cell receptor beta chains listed below, sequenced in a study of T-cell reconstitution after alpha-beta-depleted transplantation in children. Researchers prepared the TCRbeta library using unique molecular identifiers, the study reports. TCRdb reprocessed the PCR reads with MiXCR, giving one entry per CDR3 protein. The table records 780,000 or so distinct CDR3 sequences, 15% to 20% of them present only once. The sample in question was PBMCs, mostly from graft donor cells, obtained 360 days after TCRalphabeta/CD19-depleted stem cell transplant. These receptors originate from a male patient between 10 and 17 years old who had a stem cell transplant for acute lymphoblastic leukemia, so the T cells may come from the graft donor.

This clonotype was counted between two and nine times. The chain joins TRBV2 to TRBJ2-7; the D gene is possibly TRBD2 (6 bases). V was cut by 2 bases and J by 1 base, with 12 bases left in between. The CDR3 runs 15 residues. Germline CDR1 is SNHLY and CDR2 is FYNNEI. Here the CDR3 reads CASSELGLSSYEQYF. The CDR3 nucleotides read TGTGCCAGCAGTGAATTGGGACTGTCTTCCTACGAGCAGTACTTC.

This rearrangement joins TRBV5-1 to TRBJ2-5; either TRBD1 or TRBD2 may fit D (5 bases each). V was shortened by 4 bases and J by 5 bases, with 12 bases between the two germline ends. This CDR3 is built from 13 residues. Germline V gene lookup returns CDR1 SGHRS and CDR2 YFSETQ. The CDR3 DNA follows: TGCGCCAGCAGCATCGGGACGGCGGAGACCCAGTACTTC. Translation: CASSIGTAETQYF.

The rearrangement links TRBV7-7 to TRBJ2-5; D ambiguous. The CDR3 spans 13 residues. V was cut by 5 bases and J by 6 bases, with 13 bases left in between. The V gene's germline CDR1 is SSHAT and CDR2 FNYEAQ (reference sequence). CDR3 loop: CASSLEELKTQYF. The CDR3, as DNA: TGTGCCAGCAGCCTCGAGGAGCTCAAGACCCAGTACTTC.

This clonotype was recorded a few times. This chain joins TRBV4-2 and TRBJ2-7, with D hard to call. The length of the CDR3 is 14 residues. With 6 bases removed from V and 7 bases from J, the gap between germline ends came to 19 bases. Germline V gene lookup returns CDR1 LGHNA and CDR2 YNFKEQ. The CDR3 nucleotides read TGTGCCAGCAGACCGGGCCTGGCGTCTCGGGAGCAGTACTTC. It yields the protein CASRPGLASREQYF.

This chain connects TRBV11-2 to TRBJ2-3; maybe TRBD1 (5 bases). Trimming removed 2 bases at V and 4 bases at J, with 13 bases between. Germline V gene lookup returns CDR1 SGHAT and CDR2 FQNNGV. This CDR3 has 15 residues. The CDR3 DNA is TGTGCCAGCAGCTTAAATCCCCAAGGGGCAGATACGCAGTATTTT. It specifies CASSLNPQGADTQYF.

The V call is TRBV2, the J call TRBJ2-3; D ambiguous. V lost 8 bases and J lost 2, with 11 bases in between. Germline V CDR1 and CDR2: SNHLY, FYNNEI. The CDR3 contains 13 residues. The CDR3, as DNA: TGTGCCAGCTTCGGAGTTTCCACAGATACGCAGTATTTT. The encoded protein is CASFGVSTDTQYF.

This clonotype was seen only a few times. The gene calls are TRBV20-1 and TRBJ1-2; D uncertain. Germline V gene data show CDR1 as DFQATT and CDR2 as SNEGSKA (reference sequence). The V end was cut by 0 bases, the J end by 8 bases, with 25 bases between. The CDR3 sequence is 17 residues long. In DNA form, the CDR3 reads TGCAGTGCTAGAGATGGGCAGAATCCATTTAATGTTGTGGGCTACACCTTC. Amino acids: CSARDGQNPFNVVGYTF.

There are a few counts of this clonotype. V usage is TRBV20-1 and J usage is TRBJ1-1; 7 bases are shared with TRBD1. Trimming cost V 2 bases and J 4 bases; bases outside gene matches: 7. Germline values: CDR1 DFQATT, CDR2 SNEGSKA (reference sequence). The CDR3 is made up of 14 amino acids. CDR3 loop: CSARTKGARTEAFF. CDR3 sequence (DNA): TGCAGTGCTAGAACCAAGGGGGCGCGCACTGAAGCTTTCTTT.

This clonotype was seen only a few times. This chain links TRBV2 with TRBJ2-7; TRBD2 is a possible D gene (5 bases). CDR3 length: 15 amino acids. The V end was cut by 5 bases, the J end by 1 base, with 15 bases between. Germline-derived CDR1 and CDR2 are SNHLY and FYNNEI. The CDR3 sequence is CASSLDSRGSYEQYF. The CDR3 DNA follows: TGTGCCAGCAGTTTAGACTCTCGAGGGTCCTACGAGCAGTACTTC.

A remark on this clonotype: Being one base from a much bigger clone, this may be a read error. The rearrangement links TRBV7-3 to TRBJ2-2; no clear D. The CDR3 runs to 12 residues. Germline V gene lookup returns CDR1 SGHTA and CDR2 FQGTGA. Trimming removed 1 base from V and 6 bases from J, with 3 bases in between. CDR3 protein: CASSLIPGELFF. Written as DNA, the CDR3 is TGTGCCAGCAGCTTAATTCCCGGGGAGCTGTTTTTT.

This clonotype was seen only a few times. This chain links TRBV10-3 with TRBJ2-1, with D possibly TRBD2 on 5 matching bases. The germline gives CDR1 ENHRY, CDR2 SYGVKD. This CDR3 contains 14 residues. Trimming pared 2 bases from V and 1 base from J, leaving 6 bases between. CDR3 protein: CAISEGESYNEQFF. CDR3 in DNA: TGTGCCATCAGTGAGGGGGAGTCCTACAATGAGCAGTTCTTC.

This chain connects TRBV7-9 to TRBJ2-3; D uncertain. The CDR3 loop spans 16 amino acids. The germline V gene has CDR1 SEHNR and CDR2 FQNEAQ (reference sequence). Trimming removed 7 bases from V and 3 bases from J, with 20 bases in between. CDR3 DNA sequence: TGTGCCAGCATCCGTGCAGGCTTAGGGATTACAGATACGCAGTATTTT. Translation: CASIRAGLGITDTQYF.

The chain employs TRBV6-1 and TRBJ2-1, with 9 bases matching TRBD1. Germline V lookup: CDR1 MNHNS, CDR2 SASEGT. The CDR3 has 16 amino acids. V lost 5 bases to trimming and J lost 2 bases; unmatched junction nucleotides: 7. DNA for the CDR3: TGTGCCAGCAGTCCGTTAGGGACAGGGACCTACAATGAGCAGTTCTTC. Protein sequence: CASSPLGTGTYNEQFF.

This clonotype has just a few counts. The rearrangement joins TRBV10-3 to TRBJ2-7; 12 bases line up with TRBD2. J lost 6 bases, V lost 6 bases, and 15 bases had no gene match. Germline-derived CDR1 and CDR2 are ENHRY and SYGVKD. The CDR3 sequence is 17 residues long. For the CDR3, the DNA is TGTGCCATCAGGAAAGGGTTTAGACTAGCGGGAGACGGCGAGCAGTACTTC. Residues: CAIRKGFRLAGDGEQYF.

The V call is TRBV5-1, the J call TRBJ2-6, with D possibly TRBD2 on 6 matching bases. There are 15 residues in the CDR3. V lost 0 bases and J 9 bases, leaving 13 bases between the germline ends. Germline V CDR1 and CDR2: SGHRS, YFSETQ. The CDR3 protein is CASSLVGGRLNVLTF. CDR3 sequence (DNA): TGCGCCAGCAGCTTGGTGGGAGGTCGCCTCAACGTCCTGACTTTC.

This clonotype was picked up a small number of times. The V call is TRBV6-2 or TRBV6-3, the J call TRBJ2-4; no clear D gene. This CDR3 comprises 16 residues. The germline gives CDR1 MNHEY, CDR2 SVGEGT. The V gene lost 2 bases and the J gene lost 6 bases, with 17 bases spanning the gap. CDR3 nucleotides: TGTGCCAGCAGTTACCTTAGGATCTCCCCTCCAAACATTCAGTACTTC. This gives the protein CASSYLRISPPNIQYF.

The CDR3 protein is CASSLVTDRAKQFF. The CDR3 DNA is TGCGCCAGCAGCTTGGTCACGGACAGGGCGAAGCAGTTCTTC. The genes are TRBV5-1 and TRBJ2-1; 8 nucleotides align to TRBD1. Unmatched junction bases numbered 7, after V lost 0 bases and J lost 11 bases. Germline assignment: CDR1 SGHRS and CDR2 YFSETQ. This CDR3 contains 14 residues. The entire variable domain, with the rest obtained from reference TRBV5-1 and TRBJ2-1, is as follows: KAGVTQTPRYLIKTRGQQVTLSCSPISGHRSVSWYQQTPGQGLQFLFEYFSETQRNKGNFPGRFSGRQFSNSRSEMNVSTLELGDSALYLCASSLVTDRAKQFFGPGTRLTVL.

This clonotype was counted between two and nine times. J is TRBJ1-1 and V is TRBV5-1; D ambiguous. V was cut by 2 bases and J by 3 bases, with 11 bases left in between. The length of the CDR3 is 14 residues. Germline CDR1 reads SGHRS; CDR2 reads YFSETQ. This CDR3 reads CASSFEEGYTEAFF. The CDR3 DNA follows: TGCGCCAGCAGCTTCGAGGAAGGGTACACTGAAGCTTTCTTT. Drawing the rest from reference TRBV5-1 and TRBJ1-1, the complete variable domain is KAGVTQTPRYLIKTRGQQVTLSCSPISGHRSVSWYQQTPGQGLQFLFEYFSETQRNKGNFPGRFSGRQFSNSRSEMNVSTLELGDSALYLCASSFEEGYTEAFFGQGTRLTVV.